These 32 T cell receptor beta chains originate from one sample sequenced in a study of blood T cell repertoires in COVID-19. Assay used: immunoSEQ multiplex PCR; TCRdb lists only in-frame clones, some missing. The table records fewer than 130,000 clones, around 66% of them present only once. The sequencing input was peripheral blood. The receptors derive from a man older than 75 with acute or convalescent COVID-19.

This clone was seen once. The rearrangement uses TRBV3-1 (or the pseudogene TRBV3-2) and TRBJ1-2; TRBD1 might be the D (6 bases). There are 16 residues in the CDR3. CDR1 is LGHDT, CDR2 YNNKEL, per germline (reference sequence). The V gene lost 1 base and the J gene lost 0 bases, with 12 bases spanning the gap. CDR3 in DNA: TGTGCCAGCAGCCAAGGGACAGTGATAGCTAACTATGGCTACACCTTC. Protein: CASSQGTVIANYGYTF.

The rearrangement links TRBV5-4 to TRBJ2-3; D remains unclear. CDR1 is SGHNT and CDR2 is YYREEE in the germline V gene (reference sequence). Trimming left V 6 bases short and J 0 bases short, with 11 bases between. This CDR3 is 14 amino acids long. The CDR3 spells CASTPNRSTDTQYF. As DNA, the CDR3 is TGTGCCAGCACCCCCAACCGGAGCACAGATACGCAGTATTTT.

This chain joins TRBV2 and TRBJ2-7; no firm D call. The germline V and J ends were trimmed by 7 bases and 2 bases, with 15 bases remaining between them. The CDR3 loop spans 14 amino acids. Germline assignment: CDR1 SNHLY and CDR2 FYNNEI. CDR3 nucleotide sequence: TGTGCCAGCACGGAACTGCGGTCTACCTACGAGCAGTACTTC. It is translated as CASTELRSTYEQYF.

This chain connects TRBV6-6 to TRBJ2-2; tentatively, D is TRBD2 (5 bases). V was trimmed by 8 bases and J by 7 bases, leaving 14 bases between them. CDR3 length: 13 residues. The germline V gene encodes CDR1 MNHNY and CDR2 SVGAGI (reference sequence). CDR3 residues: CASRLASVGELFF. CDR3 nucleotides: TGTGCCAGCCGGTTAGCGTCGGTCGGGGAGCTGTTTTTT.

This chain links TRBV7-8 with TRBJ1-2, with D unresolved. Germline V gene data show CDR1 as SGHVS and CDR2 as FQNEAQ. V was pared by 6 bases and J by 8 bases, with 16 bases between. The CDR3 is 13 amino acids. CDR3: CASSPTPGRGYTF. The DNA for the CDR3 is TGTGCCAGCAGTCCGACCCCAGGTCGCGGCTACACCTTC.

The chain links TRBV30 to TRBJ2-1; 9 positions agree with TRBD2. This CDR3 spans 14 amino acids. Germline V CDR1 and CDR2: GTSNPN, SVGIG (reference sequence). J was trimmed by 4 bases and V by 3 bases; bases with no gene match: 4. The CDR3 loop is CAWRPSGKYNEQFF. The CDR3 DNA reads TGTGCCTGGAGACCTAGCGGGAAGTACAATGAGCAGTTCTTC.

This chain connects TRBV6-2 or TRBV6-3 to TRBJ1-1; TRBD1 matches at 9 bases. In germline, CDR1 is MNHEY, CDR2 SVGEGT. Trimming removed 0 bases from V and 5 bases from J; junction bases left unmatched: 7. The CDR3 runs to 16 residues. The CDR3 loop reads CASSYSPTGGETEAFF. In nucleotides, the CDR3 is TGTGCCAGCAGTTACTCACCGACAGGGGGGGAAACTGAAGCTTTCTTT.

In its sample, this clone was seen once. The chain combines TRBV28 with TRBJ1-2, with 9 bases matching TRBD1. V gave up 5 bases and J gave up 0 bases; unmatched junction bases: 13. CDR1 and CDR2 (germline): MDHEN, SYDVKM. This CDR3 is 18 amino acids long. The CDR3 reads CASSPFVGQGDTNYGYTF. CDR3 DNA sequence: TGTGCCAGCAGTCCATTTGTGGGACAGGGCGATACTAACTATGGCTACACCTTC.

The rearrangement joins TRBV18 to TRBJ1-2, with 8 bases identical to TRBD1. The germline V gene encodes CDR1 KGHSH and CDR2 LQKENI. The CDR3 covers 15 residues. V trimming: 6 bases; J trimming: 4 bases; junction bases outside the gene matches: 10. DNA of the CDR3: TGTGCCAGCTCGATCCAGGGGGCCCCTTCCTATGGCTACACCTTC. It translates to CASSIQGAPSYGYTF. The variable domain in full, completed from reference TRBV18 and TRBJ1-2, reads NAGVMQNPRHLVRRRGQEARLRCSPMKGHSHVYWYRQLPEEGLKFMVYLQKENIIDESGMPKERFSAEFPKEGPSILRIQQVVRGDSAAYFCASSIQGAPSYGYTFGSGTRLTVV.

V and J are TRBV4-1 and TRBJ2-6; D is unclear. The germline gives CDR1 MGHRA, CDR2 YSYEKL. This CDR3 region has 16 residues. V lost 6 bases to trimming and J lost 0 bases, with 12 bases between them. DNA of the CDR3: TGCGCCAGCAGACTCCAAGTTTTCTCTGGGGCCAACGTCCTGACTTTC. It codes for CASRLQVFSGANVLTF.

This rearrangement joins TRBV5-1 to TRBJ2-5; D perhaps matches TRBD1 (5 bases). Per germline, CDR1 SGHRS and CDR2 YFSETQ. V was clipped by 7 bases and J by 2 bases, with 24 bases between them. The CDR3 totals 17 residues. CDR3 bases: TGCGCCAGCCTTAATATGCCCTTCCTGACAGTGCAAGAGACCCAGTACTTC. Protein: CASLNMPFLTVQETQYF. Full variable domain (rest looked up from reference TRBV5-1 and TRBJ2-5): KAGVTQTPRYLIKTRGQQVTLSCSPISGHRSVSWYQQTPGQGLQFLFEYFSETQRNKGNFPGRFSGRQFSNSRSEMNVSTLELGDSALYLCASLNMPFLTVQETQYFGPGTRLLVL.

This chain uses TRBV7-9 with TRBJ2-6, with 12 bases identical to TRBD1. Trimming removed 5 bases from V and 2 bases from J; junction bases left unmatched: 7. CDR3 length equals 18 residues. Looked up from germline, CDR1 is SEHNR and CDR2 is FQNEAQ (reference sequence). The CDR3: CASSPDRDRGPGANVLTF. CDR3 coding DNA: TGTGCCAGCAGCCCAGACCGGGACAGGGGGCCTGGGGCCAACGTCCTGACTTTC.

The V call is TRBV18, the J call TRBJ1-6, with 7 bases aligning to TRBD1. Germline CDR1 reads KGHSH; CDR2 reads LQKENI. V gave up 4 bases and J gave up 7 bases; unmatched junction bases: 4. The CDR3 runs 14 residues. This CDR3 reads CASSQDRLNSPLHF. The DNA for the CDR3 is TGTGCCAGCTCACAGGACAGGTTAAATTCACCCCTCCACTTT. Drawing the rest from reference TRBV18 and TRBJ1-6, the complete variable domain is NAGVMQNPRHLVRRRGQEARLRCSPMKGHSHVYWYRQLPEEGLKFMVYLQKENIIDESGMPKERFSAEFPKEGPSILRIQQVVRGDSAAYFCASSQDRLNSPLHFGNGTRLTVT.

The rearrangement links TRBV6-2 or TRBV6-3 to TRBJ2-1; D is perhaps TRBD2 (5 bases). CDR3 length equals 15 residues. Germline V CDR1 and CDR2: MNHEY, SVGEGT. V lost 0 bases and J lost 5, with 11 bases in between. CDR3 nucleotide sequence: TGTGCCAGCAGTTACTCTAGCGCGACCGACAATGAGCAGTTCTTC. Translated: CASSYSSATDNEQFF.

The chain has TRBV7-2 and TRBJ2-3, with 9 positions matching TRBD2. CDR3 length equals 16 residues. CDR1 SGHTA and CDR2 FQGNSA come from the germline V gene. V dropped 2 bases and J dropped 2; count of bases not matched to a gene: 5. The DNA for the CDR3 is TGTGCCAGCAGCTTACAGGCGGGAGGGTTCACAGATACGCAGTATTTT. It translates to CASSLQAGGFTDTQYF.

This clone occurred a few times. The chain couples TRBV11-2 to TRBJ2-7; 7 nucleotides line up with TRBD1. CDR1 is SGHAT and CDR2 is FQNNGV in the germline V gene. Germline trimming cut 6 bases from V and 6 bases from J; bases unmatched to any gene: 8. The length of the CDR3 is 13 residues. The CDR3 nucleotides are TGTGCCAGCAGTTCCTTCGACAGGGTCGAGCAGTACTTC. Its protein product is CASSSFDRVEQYF.

The chain joins TRBV5-4 to TRBJ2-2; 8 bases line up with TRBD2. Per the germline V gene, CDR1 is SGHNT and CDR2 is YYREEE (reference sequence). V lost 3 bases to trimming and J lost 4 bases; unmatched junction nucleotides: 11. This CDR3 is built from 17 residues. CDR3 DNA sequence: TGTGCCAGCAGCTCCGGGGGAGCGGGGGCTGTCACCGGGGAGCTGTTTTTT. Residues: CASSSGGAGAVTGELFF.

The chain recombines TRBV28 with TRBJ1-4, with 7 positions matching TRBD1. Trimming removed 8 bases from V and 4 bases from J; junction bases left unmatched: 7. The CDR3 covers 14 residues. Germline CDR1 is MDHEN and CDR2 is SYDVKM. The CDR3 loop reads CASRRQGDNEKLFF. CDR3 nucleotide sequence: TGTGCCAGCCGACGACAGGGAGATAATGAAAAACTGTTTTTT.

This chain joins TRBV29-1 and TRBJ2-3; TRBD1 agrees at 7 bases. Trimming took 6 bases from V and 5 from J; bases not matched to a gene: 5. Germline CDR1 and CDR2: SQVTM and ANQGSEA. This CDR3 has 12 amino acids. The CDR3 DNA follows: TGCAGCGTCACAGGGGTTGGAGATACGCAGTATTTT. Translated: CSVTGVGDTQYF.

This clone was seen ten or more times. This chain connects TRBV19 to TRBJ2-6, with 11 bases fitting TRBD1. Germline assignment: CDR1 LNHDA and CDR2 SQIVND (reference sequence). Trimming removed 7 bases from V and 1 base from J; junction bases left unmatched: 12. This CDR3 is 19 amino acids long. The CDR3, as DNA: TGTGCCAGTACTCGGCCCCGGACAGGGGGCGCGTCTGGGGCCAACGTCCTGACTTTC. Its translation: CASTRPRTGGASGANVLTF.

The rearrangement links TRBV7-2 to TRBJ2-7; no clear D gene. V was pared by 1 base and J by 7 bases, with 11 bases between. Germline-derived CDR1 and CDR2 are SGHTA and FQGNSA. The CDR3 totals 13 residues. The CDR3 DNA sequence: TGTGCCAGCAGCTTAGGCCTGTACTTGGAGCAGTACTTC. This translates into CASSLGLYLEQYF.

The chain uses TRBV7-5 and TRBJ1-2; TRBD1 is taken as the D call from the table, unchecked against the DNA. TRBV7-5 is deemed a pseudogene. This CDR3 is built from 20 residues. The CDR3 loop reads CARSLLSGTDREVFGYGYTF. Written as DNA, the CDR3 is TGTGCCAGAAGCTTACTTTCCGGGACCGACAGGGAGGTATTCGGCTATGGCTACACCTTC.

V usage is TRBV28 and J usage is TRBJ2-7, with 7 bases lining up with TRBD1. Germline V gene data show CDR1 as MDHEN and CDR2 as SYDVKM. The CDR3 runs to 12 residues. CDR3 sequence reads: CATGQRRYEQYF. DNA of the CDR3: TGTGCTACGGGACAGCGACGCTACGAGCAGTACTTC.

This chain uses TRBV7-9 with TRBJ1-5; D not certain. Germline CDR1 is SEHNR and CDR2 is FQNEAQ (reference sequence). The germline V and J ends were trimmed by 1 base and 5 bases, with 9 bases remaining between them. This CDR3 is built from 14 residues. CDR3: CASSLVGLDQPQHF. DNA for the CDR3: TGTGCCAGCAGCTTAGTCGGGTTGGATCAGCCCCAGCATTTT.

The chain employs TRBV6-2 or TRBV6-3 and TRBJ2-1; 8 bases fit TRBD2. V shed 6 bases and J 9 bases; nucleotides not matched to a gene: 13. CDR3 length equals 15 residues. Germline CDR1 MNHEY, CDR2 SVGEGT. CDR3 DNA: TGTGCCAGCAGCTTAGCGGGAAATCGGGGAAGTGAGCAGTTCTTC. Protein: CASSLAGNRGSEQFF.

This sequence joins TRBV5-8 and TRBJ2-5, with D unresolved. This CDR3 has 14 amino acids. In germline, CDR1 is SGHTS, CDR2 YDEGEE. V was cut by 1 base and J by 1 base, with 8 bases left in between. Here the CDR3 reads CASSLLGSQETQYF. CDR3 DNA sequence: TGTGCCAGCAGCTTGCTGGGCAGCCAAGAGACCCAGTACTTC.

Only a few counts were recorded for this clone. The chain couples TRBV10-1 to TRBJ2-2; TRBD1 agrees at 8 bases. Per germline, CDR1 WNHNN and CDR2 SYGVQD (reference sequence). Losses at the gene ends were 3 bases for V and 6 bases for J; bases not matched to a gene: 3. The CDR3 is made up of 14 amino acids. CDR3 residues: CASSDHRGSGELFF. The CDR3 DNA reads as TGCGCCAGCAGTGACCACAGGGGGTCCGGGGAGCTGTTTTTT.

The gene calls are TRBV5-4 and TRBJ1-4; a possible D gene is TRBD1 (5 bases). The germline CDR1 and CDR2 sequences are SGHNT and YYREEE (reference sequence). The CDR3 runs 15 residues. Trimming removed 0 bases at V and 7 bases at J, with 13 bases between. CDR3 protein: CASSLAGGGSEKLFF. In nucleotides, the CDR3 is TGTGCCAGCAGCTTGGCCGGGGGAGGTTCTGAAAAACTGTTTTTT.

CDR3 loop: CASSPRLAGGEQYF. In nucleotides, the CDR3 is TGTGCCAGCAGTCCCCGGCTAGCGGGAGGCGAGCAGTACTTC. The chain combines TRBV6-5 with TRBJ2-7, with TRBD2 identical over 11 bases. The CDR3 extends over 14 amino acids. The germline CDR1 and CDR2 sequences are MNHEY and SVGAGI. With 5 bases clipped from V and 6 bases from J, the junction kept 6 bases outside the gene matches.

The sample holds one count of this clone. The rearrangement links TRBV28 to TRBJ1-2; no reliable D call. CDR3 size: 10 residues. The V and J ends lost 8 bases and 5 bases respectively, with 6 bases between them. Germline V gene data show CDR1 as MDHEN and CDR2 as SYDVKM. This CDR3 reads CASFQYGYTF. In DNA, the CDR3 is TGTGCCAGCTTCCAGTATGGCTACACCTTC.

In its sample, this clone was seen once. The chain employs TRBV10-3 and TRBJ2-7; the match to TRBD1 covers 9 bases. This CDR3 spans 15 amino acids. CDR1 is ENHRY, CDR2 SYGVKD, per germline. The CDR3: CAPPERDRASYEQYF. CDR3 sequence (DNA): TGTGCGCCCCCTGAGAGGGACAGGGCCTCCTACGAGCAGTACTTC.

The V gene is TRBV6-5, the J gene TRBJ2-5, with a weak D call TRBD1 (7 bases). CDR1 is MNHEY and CDR2 is SVGAGI in the germline V gene. V lost 8 bases and J lost 5, with 15 bases in between. The CDR3 has 13 residues. CDR3 DNA sequence: TGTGCCAGCTCAGGGGGGTGGGAGGAGACCCAGTACTTC. As protein: CASSGGWEETQYF.